The 19 T cell receptor beta chains below were found in one sample sequenced in a study of long-term antiretroviral therapy in people with HIV. Run at survey level, the immunoSEQ assay was version v3.0. Sequencing used immunoSEQ multiplex PCR; TCRdb keeps in-frame clones, though not all of them. Of 25,000 to 35,000 clones listed, just over 90% are singletons. This specimen was unsorted PBMCs, taken 3.1 years after starting antiretroviral therapy. The receptors shown here come from a man younger than 35 with HIV.

This clone was picked up one time. The V gene is TRBV9, the J gene TRBJ2-2; the D gene is possibly TRBD1 (5 bases). The CDR3 runs 13 residues. In germline, CDR1 is SGDLS, CDR2 YYNGEE. V was trimmed by 0 bases and J by 6 bases, leaving 6 bases between them. The CDR3 DNA reads TGTGCCAGCAGCGTAGTAGGGGCCGGGGAGCTGTTTTTT. Protein product: CASSVVGAGELFF.

V and J are TRBV2 and TRBJ1-5, with TRBD1 matching 8 bases. Per germline, CDR1 SNHLY and CDR2 FYNNEI. The V gene end was trimmed by 6 bases and the J gene end by 1 base; junction bases not matched to a gene: 8. The CDR3 is 16 residues long. CDR3 nucleotide sequence: TGTGCCAGCAGAGACAGGGGAAGTACAAGCAATCAGCCCCAGCATTTT. Amino acid sequence: CASRDRGSTSNQPQHF.

This clone was seen once. V and J are TRBV9 and TRBJ1-2; TRBD1 is a possible D gene (5 bases). CDR3 length: 14 amino acids. With 3 bases removed from V and 0 bases from J, the gap between germline ends came to 9 bases. Germline CDR1 SGDLS, CDR2 YYNGEE. CDR3 protein: CASSGRQSNYGYTF. CDR3 sequence (DNA): TGTGCCAGCAGCGGGAGACAGTCTAACTATGGCTACACCTTC.

The gene calls are TRBV30 and TRBJ2-7, with D unclear. CDR1 is GTSNPN, CDR2 SVGIG, per germline (reference sequence). Trimming stripped 3 bases from V and 4 bases from J, with 16 bases between. The CDR3 spans 14 residues. DNA of the CDR3: TGTGCCTGGAGATCAAGACGGACGGTGTACGAGCAGTACTTC. This sequence encodes CAWRSRRTVYEQYF.

V usage is TRBV30 and J usage is TRBJ2-7; perhaps TRBD1 as D (5 bases). This CDR3 comprises 12 residues. Germline assignment: CDR1 GTSNPN and CDR2 SVGIG (reference sequence). Deletions cut 3 bases from V and 6 bases from J, with 12 bases between. The CDR3 sequence: CAWSDSWSEQYF. The CDR3 bases are TGTGCCTGGAGCGACAGCTGGAGCGAGCAGTACTTC.

This chain links TRBV29-1 with TRBJ2-7; TRBD2 aligns across 11 bases. The CDR3 runs 14 residues. Germline lookup yields CDR1 SQVTM and CDR2 ANQGSEA. Germline trimming cut 6 bases from V and 3 bases from J; bases unmatched to any gene: 7. CDR3 bases: TGCAGCGTCCTTTTACTAGCGGGAGACTACGAGCAGTACTTC. Its protein product is CSVLLLAGDYEQYF.

This rearrangement joins TRBV6-6 to TRBJ2-2, with D perhaps being TRBD1 or TRBD2 (6 bases each). Trimming cost V 2 bases and J 5 bases, with 15 bases left between them. The CDR3 totals 16 residues. In germline, CDR1 is MNHNY, CDR2 SVGAGI (reference sequence). DNA of the CDR3: TGTGCCAGCAGTTACCGCCTCGGGGGCCATACCGGGGAGCTGTTTTTT. This sequence encodes CASSYRLGGHTGELFF.

The chain recombines TRBV7-8 with TRBJ2-6, with D perhaps TRBD1 or TRBD2 (5 bases each). Germline loops: CDR1 SGHVS, CDR2 FQNEAQ. V lost 3 bases and J lost 3, with 12 bases in between. The CDR3 is 16 amino acids. The CDR3 DNA reads as TGTGCCAGCAGCTTGACCGGGGCTCTTGGGGCCAACGTCCTGACTTTC. This sequence encodes CASSLTGALGANVLTF.

With respect to this clone: At one boundary the junction diverges from the germline segment, which might be a read error. V is TRBV30 and J is TRBJ2-5; D might be TRBD1 or TRBD2, each matching 5 bases. The length of the CDR3 is 14 residues. Germline CDR1 and CDR2: GTSNPN and SVGIG (reference sequence). Written as DNA, the CDR3 is TGTGCTTGGAGCCCGGGACGGCAGCAAGAGACCCAGTACTTC. The encoded protein is CAWSPGRQQETQYF.

The chain combines TRBV13 with TRBJ1-4; TRBD1 might be the D (6 bases). Trimming took off 4 bases at V and 8 bases at J, with 14 bases between the two ends. The CDR3 has 14 residues. Germline CDR1 and CDR2: PRHDT and FYEKMQ (reference sequence). Here the CDR3 reads CASSSTGMGEKLFF. Written as DNA, the CDR3 is TGTGCCAGCAGCTCTACAGGGATGGGCGAAAAACTGTTTTTT.

The chain has TRBV5-1 and TRBJ1-2; tentative D call: TRBD1 (5 bases). The germline gives CDR1 SGHRS, CDR2 YFSETQ. The V end lost 0 bases, the J end lost 4 bases, and 10 bases lay between the germline ends. The CDR3 totals 14 residues. The DNA for the CDR3 is TGCGCCAGCAGCTTGGAGCGGGGGGTCTATGGCTACACCTTC. It codes for CASSLERGVYGYTF.

The chain carries TRBV9 and TRBJ2-5, with D possibly matching TRBD1 (5 bases). The CDR3 contains 16 residues. V was clipped by 5 bases and J by 0 bases, with 17 bases between them. Germline V gene sequence: CDR1 SGDLS, CDR2 YYNGEE. DNA for the CDR3: TGTGCCAGCAGGACCCCAGGGTCACCGTACCAAGAGACCCAGTACTTC. This translates into CASRTPGSPYQETQYF.

The J gene is TRBJ2-1, the V gene TRBV18; D unresolved. The CDR3 has 13 amino acids. Germline V gives CDR1 KGHSH, CDR2 LQKENI. V shed 3 bases and J shed 4 bases, with 7 bases lying between them. The CDR3 region is CASSPGGYNEQFF. In DNA, the CDR3 is TGTGCCAGCTCACCGGGTGGATACAATGAGCAGTTCTTC.

The J gene is TRBJ2-3, the V gene TRBV4-2; 7 bases align to TRBD2. Unmatched junction bases numbered 3, after V lost 5 bases and J lost 1 base. The CDR3 runs to 14 residues. The germline gives CDR1 LGHNA, CDR2 YNFKEQ. The CDR3 sequence: CASSYAGGTDTQYF. The CDR3 DNA follows: TGTGCCAGCAGCTACGCGGGGGGCACAGATACGCAGTATTTT.

The genes are TRBV4-3 and TRBJ2-2; D is tentatively TRBD1 or TRBD2 (5 bases each). This CDR3 region has 18 residues. V was pared by 0 bases and J by 4 bases, with 18 bases between. Germline V gene lookup returns CDR1 LGHNA and CDR2 YSLEER. CDR3 loop: CASSQDPRGVRATGELFF. The CDR3 DNA follows: TGCGCCAGCAGCCAAGATCCCCGAGGGGTTAGGGCCACCGGGGAGCTGTTTTTT.

The chain has TRBV7-8 and TRBJ2-3, with TRBD2 matching over 8 bases. Germline CDR1 reads SGHVS; CDR2 reads FQNEAQ. The CDR3 is made up of 16 amino acids. V shed 2 bases and J 0 bases; nucleotides not matched to a gene: 4. The CDR3: CASSLLAGQSTDTQYF. For the CDR3, the DNA is TGTGCCAGCAGCTTATTAGCGGGGCAGAGCACAGATACGCAGTATTTT.

V and J are TRBV5-4 and TRBJ1-1; D might be TRBD1 (5 bases). The CDR3 consists of 12 residues. V lost 3 bases and J lost 4, with 7 bases in between. Germline V gene sequence: CDR1 SGHNT, CDR2 YYREEE (reference sequence). CDR3 loop: CASSWGGTEAFF. The CDR3 nucleotides are TGTGCCAGCAGCTGGGGGGGCACTGAAGCTTTCTTT.

This clone was counted once. The gene calls are TRBV9 and TRBJ2-3; TRBD2 matches 10 bases. Germline V CDR1 and CDR2: SGDLS, YYNGEE. V was pared by 4 bases and J by 0 bases, with 5 bases of the junction left unmatched. The CDR3 contains 16 residues. For the CDR3, the DNA is TGTGCCAGCAGCAAAAGCGGGGGGGCTAGCACAGATACGCAGTATTTT. This codes for CASSKSGGASTDTQYF.

This chain connects TRBV2 to TRBJ2-7; no clear D. This CDR3 region has 12 residues. Germline CDR1 SNHLY, CDR2 FYNNEI. V was cut by 4 bases and J by 6 bases, with 10 bases left in between. This CDR3 is CASSARVGEQYF. CDR3 in DNA: TGTGCCAGCAGTGCTCGGGTGGGCGAGCAGTACTTC.